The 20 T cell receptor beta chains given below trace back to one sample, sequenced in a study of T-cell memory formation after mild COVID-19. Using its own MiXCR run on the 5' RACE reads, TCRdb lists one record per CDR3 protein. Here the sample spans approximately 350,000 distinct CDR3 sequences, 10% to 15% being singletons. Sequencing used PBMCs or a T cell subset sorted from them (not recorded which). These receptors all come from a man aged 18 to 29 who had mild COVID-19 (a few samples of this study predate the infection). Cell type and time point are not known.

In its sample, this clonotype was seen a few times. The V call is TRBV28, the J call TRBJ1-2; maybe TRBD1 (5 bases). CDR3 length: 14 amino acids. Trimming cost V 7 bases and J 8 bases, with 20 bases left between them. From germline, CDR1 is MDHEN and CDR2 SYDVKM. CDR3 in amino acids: CASIPGARAGGYTF. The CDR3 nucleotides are TGTGCCAGCATTCCCGGGGCCAGGGCAGGCGGCTACACCTTC.

The CDR3, as DNA: TGCGCCAGCAGCCAAGTCGGGGCTGGGCGGGCATACAATGAGCAGTTCTTC. Translated, it gives CASSQVGAGRAYNEQFF. This chain joins TRBV4-1 and TRBJ2-1; TRBD1 or TRBD2 may be the D gene (5 bases each). The CDR3 contains 17 residues. Germline loops: CDR1 MGHRA, CDR2 YSYEKL. Trimming took off 1 base at V and 4 bases at J, with 17 bases between the two ends.

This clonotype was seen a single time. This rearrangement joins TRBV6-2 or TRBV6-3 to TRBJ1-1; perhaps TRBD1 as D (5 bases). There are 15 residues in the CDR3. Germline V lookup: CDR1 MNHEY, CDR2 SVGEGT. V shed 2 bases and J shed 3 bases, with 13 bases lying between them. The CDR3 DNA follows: TGTGCCAGCAGTTACGGCGGGGGAGGTGACACTGAAGCTTTCTTT. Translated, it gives CASSYGGGGDTEAFF.

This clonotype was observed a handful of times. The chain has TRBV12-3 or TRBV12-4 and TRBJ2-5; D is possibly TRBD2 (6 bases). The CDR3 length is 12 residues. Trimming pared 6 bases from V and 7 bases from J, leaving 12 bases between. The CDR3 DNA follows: TGTGCCAGCAGCGGCGGGGTTGCGACCCAGTACTTC. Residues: CASSGGVATQYF.

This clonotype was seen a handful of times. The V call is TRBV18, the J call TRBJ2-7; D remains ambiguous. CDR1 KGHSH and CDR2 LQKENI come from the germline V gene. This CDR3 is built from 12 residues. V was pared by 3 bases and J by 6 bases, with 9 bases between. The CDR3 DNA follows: TGTGCCAGCTCACCCGAGGTCGGCGAGCAGTACGTC. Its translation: CASSPEVGEQYV.

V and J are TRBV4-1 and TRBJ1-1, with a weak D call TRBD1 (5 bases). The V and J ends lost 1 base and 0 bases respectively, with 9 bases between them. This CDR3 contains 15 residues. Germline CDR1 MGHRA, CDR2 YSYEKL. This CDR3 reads CASSQVPGMNTEAFF. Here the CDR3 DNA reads TGCGCCAGCAGCCAAGTGCCAGGGATGAACACTGAAGCTTTCTTT.

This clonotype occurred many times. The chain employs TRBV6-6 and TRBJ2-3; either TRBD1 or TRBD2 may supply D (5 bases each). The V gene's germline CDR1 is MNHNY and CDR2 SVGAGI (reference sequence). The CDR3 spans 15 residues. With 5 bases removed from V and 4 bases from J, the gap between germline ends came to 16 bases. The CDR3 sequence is CASSPSGGFADTQYF. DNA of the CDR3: TGTGCCAGCAGTCCCTCTGGGGGTTTCGCAGATACGCAGTATTTT.

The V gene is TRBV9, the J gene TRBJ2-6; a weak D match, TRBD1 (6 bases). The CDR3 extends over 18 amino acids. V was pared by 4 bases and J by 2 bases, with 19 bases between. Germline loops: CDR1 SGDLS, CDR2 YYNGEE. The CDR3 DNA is TGTGCCAGCAGCTCTGGGGGCAGGGGAAAGGCTGGGGCCAACGTCCTGACTTTC. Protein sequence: CASSSGGRGKAGANVLTF. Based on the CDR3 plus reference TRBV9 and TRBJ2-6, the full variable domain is DSGVTQTPKHLITATGQRVTLRCSPRSGDLSVYWYQQSLDQGLQFLIQYYNGEERAKGNILERFSAQQFPDLHSELNLSSLELGDSALYFCASSSGGRGKAGANVLTFGAGSRLTVL.

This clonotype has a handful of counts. This chain's CDR3 is CATSRHRGNEQFF. In DNA form, the CDR3 reads TGTGCCACCAGCAGGCACCGGGGGAATGAGCAGTTCTTC. This rearrangement joins TRBV15 to TRBJ2-1; tentative D call: TRBD2 (6 bases). Germline assignment: CDR1 LNHNV and CDR2 YYDKDF (reference sequence). CDR3 length: 13 amino acids. Trimming pared 3 bases from V and 7 bases from J, leaving 10 bases between.

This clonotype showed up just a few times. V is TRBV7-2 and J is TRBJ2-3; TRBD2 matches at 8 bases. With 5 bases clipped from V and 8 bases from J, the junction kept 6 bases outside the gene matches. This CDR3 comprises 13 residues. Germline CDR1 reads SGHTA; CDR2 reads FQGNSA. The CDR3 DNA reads TGTGCCAGCAGCCGAGGCCTAGCGGGTACGCAGTATTTT. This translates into CASSRGLAGTQYF. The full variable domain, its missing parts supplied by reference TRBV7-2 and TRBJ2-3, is GAGVSQSPSNKVTEKGKDVELRCDPISGHTALYWYRQSLGQGLEFLIYFQGNSAPDKSGLPSDRFSAERTGGSVSTLTIQRTQQEDSAVYLCASSRGLAGTQYFGPGTRLTVL.

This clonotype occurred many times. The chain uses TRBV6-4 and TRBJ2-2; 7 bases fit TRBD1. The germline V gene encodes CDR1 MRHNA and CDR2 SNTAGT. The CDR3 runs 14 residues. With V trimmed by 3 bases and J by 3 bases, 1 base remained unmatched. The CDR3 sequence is CASSDGTDTGELFF. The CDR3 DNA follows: TGTGCCAGCAGTGATGGGACAGACACCGGGGAGCTGTTTTTT.

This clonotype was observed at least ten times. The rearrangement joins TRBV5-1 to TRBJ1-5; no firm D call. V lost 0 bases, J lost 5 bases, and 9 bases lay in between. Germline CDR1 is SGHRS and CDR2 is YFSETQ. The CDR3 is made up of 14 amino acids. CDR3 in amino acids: CASSLGGRDQPQHF. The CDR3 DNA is TGCGCCAGCAGCTTGGGTGGACGGGATCAGCCCCAGCATTTT.

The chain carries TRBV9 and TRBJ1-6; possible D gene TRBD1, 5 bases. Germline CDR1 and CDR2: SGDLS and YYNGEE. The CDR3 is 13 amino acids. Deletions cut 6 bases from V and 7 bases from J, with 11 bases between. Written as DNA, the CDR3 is TGTGCCAGCAAACGGGACGGCAATTCACCCCTCCACTTT. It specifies CASKRDGNSPLHF.

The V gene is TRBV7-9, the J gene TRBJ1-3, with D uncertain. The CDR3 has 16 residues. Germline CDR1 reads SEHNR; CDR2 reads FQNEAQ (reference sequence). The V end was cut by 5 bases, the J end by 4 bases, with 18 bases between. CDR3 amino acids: CASSPLDLLAGNTIYF. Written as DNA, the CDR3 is TGTGCCAGCAGCCCCTTAGACTTGTTGGCCGGAAACACCATATATTTT.

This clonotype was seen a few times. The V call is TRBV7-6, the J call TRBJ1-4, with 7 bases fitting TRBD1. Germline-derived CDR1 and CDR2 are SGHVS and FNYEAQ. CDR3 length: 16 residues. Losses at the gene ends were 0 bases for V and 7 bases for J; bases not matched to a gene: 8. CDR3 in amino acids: CASSLAGGAGGEKLFF. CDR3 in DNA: TGTGCCAGCAGCTTAGCAGGGGGCGCGGGAGGTGAAAAACTGTTTTTT.

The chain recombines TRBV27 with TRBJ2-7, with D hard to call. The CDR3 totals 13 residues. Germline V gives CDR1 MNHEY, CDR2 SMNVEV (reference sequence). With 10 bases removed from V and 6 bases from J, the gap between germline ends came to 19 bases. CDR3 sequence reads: CATSVTRSGEQYF. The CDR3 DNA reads TGTGCCACCTCAGTCACCCGCTCTGGCGAGCAGTACTTC.

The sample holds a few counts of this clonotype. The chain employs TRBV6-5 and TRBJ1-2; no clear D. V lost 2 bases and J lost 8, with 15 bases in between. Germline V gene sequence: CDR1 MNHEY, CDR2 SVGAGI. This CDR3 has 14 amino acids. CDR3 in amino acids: CASSYDGVRGGYTF. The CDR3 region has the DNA TGTGCCAGCAGTTACGACGGAGTACGTGGAGGCTACACCTTC.

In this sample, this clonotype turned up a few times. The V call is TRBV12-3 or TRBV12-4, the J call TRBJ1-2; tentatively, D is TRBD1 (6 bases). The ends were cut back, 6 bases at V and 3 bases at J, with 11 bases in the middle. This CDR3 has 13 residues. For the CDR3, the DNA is TGTGCCAGCAGAACTACAGGGTACTATGGCTACACCTTC. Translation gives CASRTTGYYGYTF.

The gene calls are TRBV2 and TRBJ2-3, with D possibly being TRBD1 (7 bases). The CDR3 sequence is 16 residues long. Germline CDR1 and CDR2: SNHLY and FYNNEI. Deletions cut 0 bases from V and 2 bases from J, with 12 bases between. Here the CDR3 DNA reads TGTGCCAGCAGTGAAGCCGCCAGGGGGGCCACAGATACGCAGTATTTT. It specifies CASSEAARGATDTQYF.

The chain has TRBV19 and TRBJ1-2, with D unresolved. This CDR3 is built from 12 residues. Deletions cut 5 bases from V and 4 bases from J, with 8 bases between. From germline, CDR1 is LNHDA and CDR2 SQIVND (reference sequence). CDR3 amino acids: CASSEYSYGYTF. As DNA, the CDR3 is TGTGCCAGTAGTGAGTACAGCTATGGCTACACCTTC.